One sample yielded the 28 T cell receptor beta chains listed below, sequenced in a study of radiotherapy plus CTLA-4 blockade in lung cancer. Generated by immunoSEQ multiplex PCR, the TCRdb table keeps only in-frame clones and is missing some. The sample has tens of thousands of clones, 75% to 80% seen once. The sample consisted of peripheral blood, taken from a patient treated with radiotherapy plus ipilimumab. The receptors come from a human donor with non-small cell lung cancer whose response to radiotherapy plus ipilimumab could not be evaluated.

The rearrangement joins TRBV5-4 to TRBJ2-1; 8 nucleotides match TRBD2. Germline loops: CDR1 SGHNT, CDR2 YYREEE (reference sequence). Trimming at V came to 4 bases and at J to 1 base, leaving 4 bases not matched to a gene. The CDR3 is 15 amino acids. CDR3 protein: CASSPGGGSYNEQFF. DNA of the CDR3: TGTGCCAGCAGCCCCGGGGGGGGGTCCTACAATGAGCAGTTCTTC.

The genes are TRBV28 and TRBJ2-1, with 7 positions matching TRBD2. Trimming at V came to 1 base and at J to 6 bases, leaving 6 bases not matched to a gene. Germline CDR1 and CDR2: MDHEN and SYDVKM. The CDR3 covers 15 residues. This chain's CDR3 is CASSLYAPGGNEQFF. CDR3 in DNA: TGTGCCAGCAGTTTATACGCCCCGGGGGGCAATGAGCAGTTCTTC. Full variable domain (rest looked up from reference TRBV28 and TRBJ2-1): DVKVTQSSRYLVKRTGEKVFLECVQDMDHENMFWYRQDPGLGLRLIYFSYDVKMKEKGDIPEGYSVSREKKERFSLILESASTNQTSMYLCASSLYAPGGNEQFFGPGTRLTVL.

The chain has TRBV6-5 and TRBJ1-4; D gene uncertain. This CDR3 comprises 15 residues. The germline V gene encodes CDR1 MNHEY and CDR2 SVGAGI. Trimming pared 0 bases from V and 0 bases from J, leaving 5 bases between. In DNA, the CDR3 is TGTGCCAGCAGTTACTCCCAGACAACTAATGAAAAACTGTTTTTT. It specifies CASSYSQTTNEKLFF.

This clone has a single count. V gene TRBV6-6 combines with J gene TRBJ1-1; maybe TRBD1 (5 bases). This CDR3 region has 13 residues. Germline assignment: CDR1 MNHNY and CDR2 SVGAGI (reference sequence). Trimming removed 0 bases at V and 5 bases at J, with 7 bases between. CDR3 DNA: TGTGCCAGCAGTTACTCCGGGGGGACTGAAGCTTTCTTT. This gives the protein CASSYSGGTEAFF.

The chain employs TRBV5-6 and TRBJ1-1; D remains unclear. V was clipped by 0 bases and J by 1 base, with 7 bases between them. The CDR3 length is 14 residues. Germline loops: CDR1 SGHDT, CDR2 YYEEEE. CDR3 in DNA: TGTGCCAGCAGCTTGGTCTCTAGGAACACTGAAGCTTTCTTT. It translates to CASSLVSRNTEAFF. The full variable domain, rest sourced from reference TRBV5-6 and TRBJ1-1, is DAGVTQSPTHLIKTRGQQVTLRCSPKSGHDTVSWYQQALGQGPQFIFQYYEEEERQRGNFPDRFSGHQFPNYSSELNVNALLLGDSALYLCASSLVSRNTEAFFGQGTRLTVV.

CDR3 sequence (DNA): TGCGCCAGCAGCTTGGGTGGTCAGGACAATCAGCCCCAGCATTTT. This codes for CASSLGGQDNQPQHF. The V gene is TRBV5-1, the J gene TRBJ1-5; no clear D gene. The CDR3 has 15 amino acids. Germline CDR1 is SGHRS and CDR2 is YFSETQ. V was clipped by 0 bases and J by 3 bases, with 10 bases between them.

The chain links TRBV6-1 to TRBJ2-5, with 8 bases matching TRBD2. The CDR3 spans 13 residues. Germline trimming cut 8 bases from V and 5 bases from J; bases unmatched to any gene: 7. The germline V gene has CDR1 MNHNS and CDR2 SASEGT. CDR3 protein: CASRREGAETQYF. DNA for the CDR3: TGTGCCAGCCGACGGGAGGGCGCGGAGACCCAGTACTTC.

The V gene is TRBV5-4, the J gene TRBJ1-2; TRBD1 matches at 7 bases. Germline-derived CDR1 and CDR2 are SGHNT and YYREEE (reference sequence). The CDR3 has 14 residues. V lost 5 bases and J lost 3; bases outside the gene matches: 7. The CDR3 is CASSPEQGYYGYTF. CDR3 bases: TGTGCCAGCAGTCCAGAACAGGGGTACTATGGCTACACCTTC.

The chain links TRBV5-1 to TRBJ2-7, with 8 bases identical to TRBD1. V lost 0 bases, J lost 6 bases, and 8 bases stayed unmatched. The CDR3 is 15 residues long. CDR1 is SGHRS, CDR2 YFSETQ, per germline. The CDR3 nucleotides are TGCGCCAGCAGCTTGGCCGACGGACAGGGAGGCGAGCAGTACTTC. Amino acids: CASSLADGQGGEQYF.

The chain joins TRBV19 to TRBJ1-4, with D perhaps matching TRBD1 (6 bases). The CDR3 runs to 15 residues. Germline V gene data show CDR1 as LNHDA and CDR2 as SQIVND (reference sequence). Trimming took off 6 bases at V and 2 bases at J, with 13 bases between the two ends. CDR3 nucleotides: TGTGCCAGTAGCCGACAAACAGGGACTAATGAAAAACTGTTTTTT. This codes for CASSRQTGTNEKLFF. The whole variable domain, filled in from reference TRBV19 and TRBJ1-4, reads DGGITQSPKYLFRKEGQNVTLSCEQNLNHDAMYWYRQDPGQGLRLIYYSQIVNDFQKGDIAEGYSVSREKKESFPLTVTSAQKNPTAFYLCASSRQTGTNEKLFFGSGTQLSVL.

This clone has a handful of counts. This chain uses TRBV2 with TRBJ1-6; D gene ambiguous. Per germline, CDR1 SNHLY and CDR2 FYNNEI. The CDR3 totals 15 residues. Trimming stripped 1 base from V and 4 bases from J, with 8 bases between. The CDR3 nucleotides read TGTGCCAGCAGTGAAGACGAACAATATAATTCACCCCTCCACTTT. Protein sequence: CASSEDEQYNSPLHF.

CDR3 loop: CASSFGALGRGRNTEAFF. CDR3 DNA: TGTGCCAGCAGCTTTGGGGCCCTGGGGAGGGGCAGGAACACTGAAGCTTTCTTT. V and J are TRBV7-9 and TRBJ1-1; possibly TRBD1 for D (5 bases). V lost 3 bases and J lost 1, with 21 bases in between. Looked up from germline, CDR1 is SEHNR and CDR2 is FQNEAQ (reference sequence). The CDR3 spans 18 residues.

This sequence joins TRBV9 and TRBJ1-2; TRBD1 might be the D (5 bases). The germline gives CDR1 SGDLS, CDR2 YYNGEE. The V and J ends lost 0 bases and 5 bases respectively, with 14 bases between them. The CDR3 is made up of 15 amino acids. The CDR3 is CASSVAGQTGYGYTF. Written as DNA, the CDR3 is TGTGCCAGCAGCGTAGCAGGGCAAACTGGATATGGCTACACCTTC.

The V and J genes are TRBV2 and TRBJ2-1; 8 bases fit TRBD2. This CDR3 has 14 amino acids. The germline V gene encodes CDR1 SNHLY and CDR2 FYNNEI. Germline trimming cut 6 bases from V and 5 bases from J; bases unmatched to any gene: 6. CDR3 sequence reads: CASSGGRTNNEQFF. CDR3 sequence (DNA): TGTGCCAGCAGCGGCGGGAGGACCAACAATGAGCAGTTCTTC.

V usage is TRBV9 and J usage is TRBJ1-6, with TRBD1 matching 7 bases. The V segment lost 3 bases and the J segment 7 bases; nucleotides outside the gene matches: 4. The germline V gene has CDR1 SGDLS and CDR2 YYNGEE. The CDR3 has 14 residues. The CDR3 spells CASSEGQTNSPLHF. The CDR3 DNA reads TGTGCCAGCAGCGAGGGACAGACAAATTCACCCCTCCACTTT.

The chain couples TRBV9 to TRBJ2-2; the D is unclear. Germline V gene sequence: CDR1 SGDLS, CDR2 YYNGEE. The ends were cut back, 0 bases at V and 8 bases at J, with 8 bases in the middle. The CDR3 spans 13 residues. CDR3 sequence reads: CASSVGEVGELFF. The CDR3 bases are TGTGCCAGCAGCGTAGGAGAGGTTGGGGAGCTGTTTTTT.

V and J are TRBV15 and TRBJ2-1; TRBD2 matches at 10 bases. The CDR3 has 16 amino acids. Germline CDR1 and CDR2: LNHNV and YYDKDF (reference sequence). V shed 0 bases, J shed 3 bases, and the junction held 2 bases outside the gene matches. In DNA form, the CDR3 reads TGTGCCACCAGCAGAGATACTAGCGGGATCTACAATGAGCAGTTCTTC. Amino acids: CATSRDTSGIYNEQFF.

The rearrangement uses TRBV5-4 and TRBJ2-5, with 7 positions matching TRBD1. The CDR3 length is 14 residues. Germline CDR1 SGHNT, CDR2 YYREEE (reference sequence). After removal of 4 bases from V and 1 base from J, the junction contained 4 bases not matched to a gene. The CDR3 spells CASSTTGAQETQYF. In DNA form, the CDR3 reads TGTGCCAGCAGCACCACAGGGGCCCAAGAGACCCAGTACTTC.

The gene calls are TRBV28 and TRBJ2-5, with 9 positions matching TRBD2. Gene TRBJ2-7 matches the end of the DNA better, so the J call may be wrong. Germline V gene lookup returns CDR1 MDHEN and CDR2 SYDVKM. CDR3 length: 15 amino acids. The CDR3, as DNA: TGTGCCAGCAGTGGGGCGGGGGGGTACTCCTACGAGCAGTACTTC. Protein: CASSGAGGYSYEQYF.

The chain has TRBV9 and TRBJ2-3, with D unresolved. The CDR3 consists of 14 residues. The germline gives CDR1 SGDLS, CDR2 YYNGEE. V lost 0 bases and J 6 bases, leaving 11 bases between the germline ends. CDR3 coding DNA: TGTGCCAGCAGCGTAGGAGGCGCGTCGGATACGCAGTATTTT. This gives the protein CASSVGGASDTQYF.

The chain recombines TRBV29-1 with TRBJ2-2; 8 nucleotides agree with TRBD1. With V trimmed by 7 bases and J by 3 bases, 10 bases remained unmatched. Per the germline V gene, CDR1 is SQVTM and CDR2 is ANQGSEA. The CDR3 is made up of 15 amino acids. The CDR3, as DNA: TGCAGCGAACGGGACAGGCAAGCGTACACCGGGGAGCTGTTTTTT. Its translation is CSERDRQAYTGELFF.

This clone was recorded once. This chain joins TRBV27 and TRBJ2-7, with 9 bases aligning to TRBD2. In germline, CDR1 is MNHEY, CDR2 SMNVEV (reference sequence). Trimming removed 8 bases from V and 3 bases from J; junction bases left unmatched: 11. This CDR3 comprises 15 residues. CDR3 sequence: CASPTPGSGSYEQYF. For the CDR3, the DNA is TGTGCCAGCCCCACCCCAGGTAGCGGGAGCTACGAGCAGTACTTC.

The chain has TRBV7-2 and TRBJ1-5; tentatively, D is TRBD1 (5 bases). Between the trimmed V and J ends, which lost 1 base and 1 base, there was a span of 8 bases. This CDR3 spans 15 amino acids. The germline gives CDR1 SGHTA, CDR2 FQGNSA. CDR3 sequence: CASSLVGGSNQPQHF. The CDR3 DNA is TGTGCCAGCAGCTTAGTGGGGGGAAGCAATCAGCCCCAGCATTTT.

The chain links TRBV25-1 to TRBJ2-5; 9 nucleotides agree with TRBD1. The J call is doubtful: the DNA matches TRBJ2-7 better. Per the germline V gene, CDR1 is MGHDK and CDR2 is SYGVNS. The CDR3 totals 15 residues. CDR3 region: CASSEFGTGSYEQYF. CDR3 nucleotides: TGTGCCAGCAGTGAATTTGGGACAGGGTCCTACGAGCAGTACTTC.

V usage is TRBV6-5 and J usage is TRBJ1-2; tentatively, D is TRBD1 (5 bases). V was pared by 4 bases and J by 7 bases, with 13 bases between. The germline CDR1 and CDR2 sequences are MNHEY and SVGAGI. This CDR3 spans 13 amino acids. The CDR3 is CASSWEGASGYTF. The CDR3 DNA reads as TGTGCCAGCAGTTGGGAAGGGGCCTCTGGCTACACCTTC.

This clone was picked up a small number of times. This chain connects TRBV6-5 to TRBJ1-2; D is perhaps TRBD1 (5 bases). V was cut by 4 bases and J by 0 bases, with 9 bases left in between. This CDR3 spans 14 amino acids. Germline loops: CDR1 MNHEY, CDR2 SVGAGI. The CDR3 spells CASSLTDANYGYTF. The CDR3 region has the DNA TGTGCCAGCAGTTTGACAGACGCTAACTATGGCTACACCTTC.

This clone was observed a single time. The sample carries other DNA sequences with the same CDR3. V usage is TRBV7-2 and J usage is TRBJ2-5; 11 positions match TRBD2. Trimming cost V 4 bases and J 1 base; bases outside gene matches: 5. Germline values: CDR1 SGHTA, CDR2 FQGNSA. The CDR3 is 16 amino acids. This CDR3 is CASSSGTSGFQETQYF. CDR3 bases: TGTGCCAGCAGCTCCGGGACTAGCGGTTTCCAAGAGACCCAGTACTTC.

The chain uses TRBV27 and TRBJ2-5, with D perhaps TRBD2 (7 bases). CDR1 and CDR2 (germline): MNHEY, SMNVEV (reference sequence). Between the trimmed V and J ends, which lost 6 bases and 2 bases, there was a span of 13 bases. The CDR3 totals 14 residues. The CDR3 nucleotides read TGTGCCAGCAGCCGGGGGGCGGGGCAAGAGACCCAGTACTTC. Protein: CASSRGAGQETQYF.